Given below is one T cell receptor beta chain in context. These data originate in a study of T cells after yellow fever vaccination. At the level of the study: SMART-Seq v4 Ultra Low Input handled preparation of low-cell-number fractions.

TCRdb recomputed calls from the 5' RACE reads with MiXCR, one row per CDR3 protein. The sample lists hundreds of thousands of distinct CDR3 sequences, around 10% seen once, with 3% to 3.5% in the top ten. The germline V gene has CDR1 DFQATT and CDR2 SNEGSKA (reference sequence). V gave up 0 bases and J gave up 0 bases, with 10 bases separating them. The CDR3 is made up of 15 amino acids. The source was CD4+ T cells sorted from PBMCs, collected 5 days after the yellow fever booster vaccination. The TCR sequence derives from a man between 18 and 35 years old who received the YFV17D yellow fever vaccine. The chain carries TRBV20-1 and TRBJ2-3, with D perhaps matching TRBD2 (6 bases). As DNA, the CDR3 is TGCAGTGCTAGAGATATGGGGGGTAGCACAGATACGCAGTATTTT. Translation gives CSARDMGGSTDTQYF.